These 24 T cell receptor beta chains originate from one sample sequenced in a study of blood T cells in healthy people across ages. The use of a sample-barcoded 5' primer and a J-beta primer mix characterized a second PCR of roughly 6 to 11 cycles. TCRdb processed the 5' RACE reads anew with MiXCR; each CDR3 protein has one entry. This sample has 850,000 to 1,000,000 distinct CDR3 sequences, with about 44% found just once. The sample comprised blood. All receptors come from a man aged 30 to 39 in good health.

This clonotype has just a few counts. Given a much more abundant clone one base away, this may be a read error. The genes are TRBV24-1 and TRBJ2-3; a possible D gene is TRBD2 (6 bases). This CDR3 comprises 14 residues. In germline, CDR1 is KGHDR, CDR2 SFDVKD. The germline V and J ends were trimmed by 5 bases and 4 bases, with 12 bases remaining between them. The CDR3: CATSGPGGADTQYF. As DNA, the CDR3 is TGTGCCACCAGTGGTCCCGGGGGAGCAGATACGCAGTATTTT.

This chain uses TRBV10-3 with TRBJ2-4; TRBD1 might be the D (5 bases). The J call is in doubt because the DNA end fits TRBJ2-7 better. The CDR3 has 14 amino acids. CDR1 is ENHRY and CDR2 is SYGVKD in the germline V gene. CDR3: CATSGNNYGYEQYF. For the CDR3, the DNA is TGTGCCACCTCAGGGAATAACTATGGCTACGAGCAGTACTTC.

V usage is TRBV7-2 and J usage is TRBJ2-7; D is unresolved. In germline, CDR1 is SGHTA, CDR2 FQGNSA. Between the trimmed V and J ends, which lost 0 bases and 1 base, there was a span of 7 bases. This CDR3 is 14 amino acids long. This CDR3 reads CASSLAGKSYEQYF. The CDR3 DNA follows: TGTGCCAGCAGCTTAGCGGGGAAATCCTACGAGCAGTACTTC.

CDR3 residues: CASSSQQGNNEKLFF. In nucleotides, the CDR3 is TGTGCCAGCAGTTCCCAACAGGGGAATAATGAAAAACTGTTTTTT. The chain recombines TRBV6-1 with TRBJ1-4, with 7 bases lining up with TRBD1. This CDR3 region has 15 residues. The V gene's germline CDR1 is MNHNS and CDR2 SASEGT. The V and J ends lost 5 bases and 4 bases, in that order; junction bases with no gene match: 7.

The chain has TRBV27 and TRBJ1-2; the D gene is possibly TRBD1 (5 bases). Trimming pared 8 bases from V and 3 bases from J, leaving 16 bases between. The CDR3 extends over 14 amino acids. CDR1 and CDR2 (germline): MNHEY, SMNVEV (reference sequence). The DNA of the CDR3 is TGTGCCAGCTCCTACGGGCAGGGTGACTATGGCTACACCTTC. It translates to CASSYGQGDYGYTF.

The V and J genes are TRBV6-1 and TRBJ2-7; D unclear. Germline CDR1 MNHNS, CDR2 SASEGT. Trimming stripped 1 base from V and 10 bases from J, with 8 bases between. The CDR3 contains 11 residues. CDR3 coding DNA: TGTGCCAGCAGTGAAGGCGAGCCACAGTACTTC. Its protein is CASSEGEPQYF.

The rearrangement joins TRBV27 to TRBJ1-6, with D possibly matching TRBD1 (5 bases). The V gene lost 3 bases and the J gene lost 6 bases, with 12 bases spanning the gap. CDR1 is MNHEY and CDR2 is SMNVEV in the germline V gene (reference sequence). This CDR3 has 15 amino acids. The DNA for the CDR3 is TGTGCCAGCAGTTTGGGAGCAGGGTTTAATTCACCCCTCCACTTT. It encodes CASSLGAGFNSPLHF.

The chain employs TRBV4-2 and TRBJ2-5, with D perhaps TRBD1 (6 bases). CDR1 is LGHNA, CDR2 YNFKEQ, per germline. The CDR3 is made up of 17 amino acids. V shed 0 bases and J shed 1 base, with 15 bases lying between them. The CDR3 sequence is CASSQDPTGQIQETQYF. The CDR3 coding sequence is TGTGCCAGCAGCCAAGACCCCACCGGACAGATCCAAGAGACCCAGTACTTC.

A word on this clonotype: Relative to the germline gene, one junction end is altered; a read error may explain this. The CDR3 loop is CAGSLAGAITDTQYF. The CDR3 DNA is TGTGCCGGCAGCTTAGCGGGGGCCATCACAGATACGCAGTATTTT. The chain is built from TRBV7-2 and TRBJ2-3; 9 positions agree with TRBD2. The CDR3 runs 15 residues. Germline values: CDR1 SGHTA, CDR2 FQGNSA.

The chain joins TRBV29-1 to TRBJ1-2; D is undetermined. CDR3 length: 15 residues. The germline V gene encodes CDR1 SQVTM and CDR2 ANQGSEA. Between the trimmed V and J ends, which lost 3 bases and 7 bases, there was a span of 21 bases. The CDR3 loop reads CSVDAVTGVLGGYTF. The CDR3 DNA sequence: TGCAGCGTTGATGCGGTGACCGGCGTTCTCGGTGGCTACACCTTC.

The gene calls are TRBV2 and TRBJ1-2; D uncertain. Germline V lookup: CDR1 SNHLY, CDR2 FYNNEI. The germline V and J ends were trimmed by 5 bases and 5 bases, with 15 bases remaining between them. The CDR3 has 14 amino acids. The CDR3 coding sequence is TGTGCCAGCAGTTATATCGGAGGATATTATGGCTACACCTTC. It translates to CASSYIGGYYGYTF.

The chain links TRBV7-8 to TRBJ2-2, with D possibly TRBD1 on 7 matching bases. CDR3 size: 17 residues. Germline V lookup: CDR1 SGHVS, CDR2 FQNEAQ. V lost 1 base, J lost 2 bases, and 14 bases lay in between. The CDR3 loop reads CASSLGAGGLNTGELFF. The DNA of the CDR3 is TGTGCCAGCAGCTTAGGAGCAGGGGGGTTAAACACCGGGGAGCTGTTTTTT.

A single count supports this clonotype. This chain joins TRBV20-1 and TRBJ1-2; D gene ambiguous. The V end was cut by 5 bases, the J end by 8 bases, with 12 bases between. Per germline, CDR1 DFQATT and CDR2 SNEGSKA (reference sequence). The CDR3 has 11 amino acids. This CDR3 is CSAGVAWGYTF. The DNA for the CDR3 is TGCAGTGCTGGGGTCGCCTGGGGCTACACCTTC.

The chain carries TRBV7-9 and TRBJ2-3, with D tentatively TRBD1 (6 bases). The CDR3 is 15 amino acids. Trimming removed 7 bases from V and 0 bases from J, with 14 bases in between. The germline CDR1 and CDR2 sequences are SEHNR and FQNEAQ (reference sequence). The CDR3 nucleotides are TGTGCCAGCACTCGGACAGCGATTAGCACAGATACGCAGTATTTT. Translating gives CASTRTAISTDTQYF.

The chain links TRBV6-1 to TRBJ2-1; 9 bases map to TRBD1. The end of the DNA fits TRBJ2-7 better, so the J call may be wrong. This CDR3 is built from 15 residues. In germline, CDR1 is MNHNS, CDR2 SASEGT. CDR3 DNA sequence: TGTGCCAGCAGTGTACAGGGGGCTAAGGACAATGAGCAGTACTTC. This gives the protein CASSVQGAKDNEQYF.

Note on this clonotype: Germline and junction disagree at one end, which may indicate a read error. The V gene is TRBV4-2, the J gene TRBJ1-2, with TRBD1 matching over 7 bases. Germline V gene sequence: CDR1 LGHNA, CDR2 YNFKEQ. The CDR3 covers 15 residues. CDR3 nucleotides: TGTGCCAGCAGCCAAGAGGCCAGGGGGAACTATGACTACACCTTC. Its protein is CASSQEARGNYDYTF.

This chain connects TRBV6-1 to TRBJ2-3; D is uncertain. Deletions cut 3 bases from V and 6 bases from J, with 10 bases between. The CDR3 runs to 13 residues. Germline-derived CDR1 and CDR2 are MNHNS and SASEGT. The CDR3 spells CASSDDVGDTQYF. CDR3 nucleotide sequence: TGTGCCAGCAGTGACGATGTTGGGGATACGCAGTATTTT.

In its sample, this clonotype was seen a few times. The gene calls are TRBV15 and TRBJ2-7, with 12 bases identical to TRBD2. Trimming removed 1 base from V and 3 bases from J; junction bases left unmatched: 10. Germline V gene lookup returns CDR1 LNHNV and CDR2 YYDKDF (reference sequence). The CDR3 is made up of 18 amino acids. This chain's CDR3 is CATSRVFVRTSGNYEQYF. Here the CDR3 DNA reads TGTGCCACCAGCAGAGTTTTCGTTAGGACTAGCGGGAACTACGAGCAGTACTTC.

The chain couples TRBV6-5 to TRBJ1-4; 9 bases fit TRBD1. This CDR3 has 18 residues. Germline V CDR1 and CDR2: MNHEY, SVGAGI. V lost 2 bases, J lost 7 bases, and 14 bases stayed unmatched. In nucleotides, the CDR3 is TGTGCCAGCAGTTACATCCCGACAGGGGGATCTTATACTGAAAAACTGTTTTTT. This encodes CASSYIPTGGSYTEKLFF.

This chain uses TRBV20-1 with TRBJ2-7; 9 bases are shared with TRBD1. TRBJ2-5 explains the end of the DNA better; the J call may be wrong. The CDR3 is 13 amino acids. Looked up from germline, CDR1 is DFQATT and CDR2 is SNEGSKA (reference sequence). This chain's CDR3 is CSATQGAGETQYF. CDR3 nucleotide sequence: TGCAGTGCTACACAGGGGGCAGGGGAGACCCAGTACTTC.

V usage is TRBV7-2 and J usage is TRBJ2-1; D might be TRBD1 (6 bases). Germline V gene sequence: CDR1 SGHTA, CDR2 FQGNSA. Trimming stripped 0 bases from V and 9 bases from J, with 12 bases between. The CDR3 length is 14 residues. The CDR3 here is CASSLARQGREQFF. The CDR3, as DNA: TGTGCCAGCAGCTTAGCGCGTCAGGGGCGTGAGCAGTTCTTC.

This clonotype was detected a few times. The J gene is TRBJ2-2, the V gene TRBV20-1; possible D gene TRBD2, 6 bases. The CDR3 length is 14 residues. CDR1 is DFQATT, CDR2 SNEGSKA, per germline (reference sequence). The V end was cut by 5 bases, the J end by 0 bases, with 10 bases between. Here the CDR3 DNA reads TGCAGTGCTCGCCGGGAGTCGAACACCGGGGAGCTGTTTTTT. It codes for CSARRESNTGELFF.

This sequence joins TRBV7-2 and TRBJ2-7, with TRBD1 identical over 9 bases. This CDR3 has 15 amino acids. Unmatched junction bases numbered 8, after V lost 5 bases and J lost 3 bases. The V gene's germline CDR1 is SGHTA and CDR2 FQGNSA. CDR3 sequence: CASSPRQGGFYEQYF. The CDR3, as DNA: TGTGCCAGCAGCCCCAGACAGGGGGGGTTCTACGAGCAGTACTTC.

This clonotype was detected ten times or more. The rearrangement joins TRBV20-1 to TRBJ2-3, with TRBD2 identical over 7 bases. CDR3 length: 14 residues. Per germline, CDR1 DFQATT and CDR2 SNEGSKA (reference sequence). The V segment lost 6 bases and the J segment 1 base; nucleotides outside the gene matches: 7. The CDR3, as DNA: TGCAGTGCCGGCTCCAGCGGGGGCACAGATACGCAGTATTTT. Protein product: CSAGSSGGTDTQYF.